This T cell receptor (beta chain) appears in the sequencing data of a study of CD8+CD57+ T cells in acquired aplastic anemia. The patients chosen for sequencing had shown expansion of CD8+CD57+ cells (detected by flow cytometry). Each patient gave a blood sample that was collected before any therapy had been received. Researchers used genomic DNA as the template to profile TCR beta VDJ and CDR3. One entry per CDR3 protein results from TCRdb running MiXCR on the reads. The profile covers hundreds of thousands of distinct CDR3 sequences, with around 49% appearing a single time and about 20% taken by the ten largest. Trimming at V came to 4 bases and at J to 8 bases, leaving 8 bases not matched to a gene. CDR3 length: 16 amino acids. In its sample, this clonotype was seen a few times.

The chain uses TRBV12-3 or TRBV12-4 and TRBJ1-4; 12 nucleotides align to TRBD1. The sample taken for sequencing was sorted CD4+, CD8+, or CD8+CD57+ T cells (not recorded which) from PBMCs. The receptor was isolated from a human donor with aplastic anemia. The CDR3 DNA follows: TGTGCCAGCAGTTGGGGACAGGGGGCTGGCGGAGAAAAACTGTTTTTT. Translated, it gives CASSWGQGAGGEKLFF.